The 8 T cell receptor beta chains presented below share a single source sample, sequenced in a study of T cells expressing NK-cell markers. Using the 5' RACE reads, TCRdb records one entry per CDR3 protein without DNA. The ten most abundant clones cover over 1.1% of a sample with roughly 450,000 distinct CDR3 sequences. Sequenced sample: blood T cells: a sorted CD56 or NKG2C T cell subset, CD4+ or CD8+ T cells, or bulk PBMC T cells (not recorded which). These receptors were collected from a woman aged 45 to 65 in good health.

The chain has TRBV6-5 and TRBJ2-2; TCRdb gives TRBD1 as the D gene, but with no DNA this cannot be confirmed. CDR3 length equals 12 residues. In germline, CDR1 is MNHEY, CDR2 SVGAGI. The CDR3 here is CASAGGGEELFF.

The rearrangement uses TRBV4-1 and TRBJ2-2. This CDR3 region has 17 residues. CDR1 is MGHRA, CDR2 YSYEKL, per germline. CDR3 amino acids: CASSPWSRPGSPGELFF.

The chain is built from TRBV20-1 and TRBJ1-3; TCRdb designates TRBD1, a call that cannot be tested without DNA. The germline V gene encodes CDR1 DFQATT and CDR2 SNEGSKA (reference sequence). This CDR3 comprises 14 residues. The CDR3 region is CSALGHLWENTIYF.

This chain connects TRBV19 to TRBJ1-1; TCRdb returns TRBD1, unconfirmable since there is no DNA. The CDR3 spans 13 residues. Looked up from germline, CDR1 is LNHDA and CDR2 is SQIVND (reference sequence). CDR3 loop: CASRPTGNTEAFF.

CDR3 region: CAWSWTGGYTF. This chain links TRBV30 with TRBJ1-2. This CDR3 is built from 11 residues. Germline values: CDR1 GTSNPN, CDR2 SVGIG (reference sequence).

The chain is built from TRBV15 and TRBJ2-3. The CDR3 is 14 amino acids. CDR1 and CDR2 from the germline V gene are LNHNV and YYDKDF (reference sequence). CDR3 in amino acids: CATKAPMGADTQYF.

The chain has TRBV4-1 and TRBJ2-7; TCRdb selects TRBD2, and the lack of DNA leaves this call unchecked. The CDR3 totals 17 residues. From germline, CDR1 is MGHRA and CDR2 YSYEKL. The chain's CDR3 is CASSPLAGVISFYEQYF.

The CDR3: CASSPLGTSHEQFF. The chain carries TRBV5-1 and TRBJ2-1; checking the TCRdb D call of TRBD2 is not possible without DNA. This CDR3 is built from 14 residues. The germline V gene has CDR1 SGHRS and CDR2 YFSETQ.